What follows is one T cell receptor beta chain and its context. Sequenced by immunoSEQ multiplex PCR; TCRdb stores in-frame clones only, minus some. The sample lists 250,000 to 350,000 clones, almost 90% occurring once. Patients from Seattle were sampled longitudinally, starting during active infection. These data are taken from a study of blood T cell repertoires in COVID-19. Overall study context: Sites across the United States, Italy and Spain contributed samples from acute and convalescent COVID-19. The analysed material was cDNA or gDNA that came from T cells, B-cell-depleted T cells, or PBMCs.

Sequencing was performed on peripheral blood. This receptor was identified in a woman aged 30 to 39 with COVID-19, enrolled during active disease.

In DNA, the CDR3 is TGTGCCAGCAGCCCAGGACTAGCGGGAACCGAGACCCAGTACTTC. This gives the protein CASSPGLAGTETQYF. The gene calls are TRBV3-1 (or the pseudogene TRBV3-2) and TRBJ2-5, with TRBD2 identical over 12 bases. The germline V gene has CDR1 LGHDT and CDR2 YNNKEL (reference sequence). V shed 4 bases, J shed 5 bases, and the junction held 5 bases outside the gene matches. CDR3 length: 15 residues.